The 14 T cell receptor beta chains in this list originate from one sample, sequenced in a study of blood T cell repertoires in COVID-19. The table came from immunoSEQ multiplex PCR; TCRdb's copy has only in-frame clones and leaves some out. The sample carries 50,000 to 55,000 clones, about 85% recorded once. The sequenced sample consisted of peripheral blood. These receptors all stem from a man between 60 and 75 years old with acute or convalescent COVID-19.

The chain has TRBV27 and TRBJ1-1; D not certain. V was pared by 5 bases and J by 6 bases, with 13 bases between. The length of the CDR3 is 13 residues. Germline CDR1 MNHEY, CDR2 SMNVEV (reference sequence). Here the CDR3 reads CASSPTYWSEAFF. In DNA, the CDR3 is TGTGCCAGCAGTCCAACCTATTGGTCTGAAGCTTTCTTT.

The gene calls are TRBV6-5 and TRBJ2-5; possibly TRBD1 for D (5 bases). Germline V CDR1 and CDR2: MNHEY, SVGAGI. Trimming took off 6 bases at V and 7 bases at J, with 9 bases between the two ends. The CDR3 length is 11 residues. CDR3 in amino acids: CASSLQGTQYF. Written as DNA, the CDR3 is TGTGCCAGCAGCCTCCAGGGGACCCAGTACTTC.

V usage is TRBV28 and J usage is TRBJ2-7, with 8 bases fitting TRBD2. The length of the CDR3 is 15 residues. V dropped 7 bases and J dropped 6; count of bases not matched to a gene: 14. Germline CDR1 MDHEN, CDR2 SYDVKM. As DNA, the CDR3 is TGTGCCAGCAACCTTGGGGGTAGCGGGAACATCGAGCAGTACTTC. Its protein is CASNLGGSGNIEQYF.

The J gene is TRBJ2-2, the V gene TRBV9; D possibly corresponds to TRBD1 (5 bases). V lost 4 bases and J 6 bases, leaving 10 bases between the germline ends. Germline V gene data show CDR1 as SGDLS and CDR2 as YYNGEE. The CDR3 has 13 amino acids. CDR3 DNA: TGTGCCAGCAGCTTCCACAGGTCCGGGGAGCTGTTTTTT. It encodes CASSFHRSGELFF.

The V and J genes are TRBV19 and TRBJ2-1; 8 bases line up with TRBD1. V trimming: 5 bases; J trimming: 7 bases; junction bases outside the gene matches: 10. The CDR3 contains 15 residues. The germline V gene has CDR1 LNHDA and CDR2 SQIVND (reference sequence). CDR3 in DNA: TGTGCCAGTAGTGCAGACAGGGGATTAGGGAATGAGCAGTTCTTC. Amino acid sequence: CASSADRGLGNEQFF. The entire variable domain, with the rest obtained from reference TRBV19 and TRBJ2-1, is as follows: DGGITQSPKYLFRKEGQNVTLSCEQNLNHDAMYWYRQDPGQGLRLIYYSQIVNDFQKGDIAEGYSVSREKKESFPLTVTSAQKNPTAFYLCASSADRGLGNEQFFGPGTRLTVL.

The chain has TRBV28 and TRBJ2-3, with TRBD1 identical over 10 bases. Germline CDR1 and CDR2: MDHEN and SYDVKM. There are 17 residues in the CDR3. V lost 2 bases to trimming and J lost 2 bases; unmatched junction nucleotides: 7. The CDR3 sequence: CASSLRTGGGTTDTQYF. The CDR3 DNA follows: TGTGCCAGCAGTTTACGGACAGGGGGGGGGACCACAGATACGCAGTATTTT. Based on the CDR3 plus reference TRBV28 and TRBJ2-3, the full variable domain is DVKVTQSSRYLVKRTGEKVFLECVQDMDHENMFWYRQDPGLGLRLIYFSYDVKMKEKGDIPEGYSVSREKKERFSLILESASTNQTSMYLCASSLRTGGGTTDTQYFGPGTRLTVL.

The rearrangement links TRBV6-1 to TRBJ1-1; TRBD1 aligns across 8 bases. J lost 1 base, V lost 2 bases, and 12 bases had no gene match. There are 18 residues in the CDR3. Germline CDR1 MNHNS, CDR2 SASEGT. The CDR3 nucleotides are TGTGCCAGCAGTGAATTCGTTATAGGGACAGGACCGAACACTGAAGCTTTCTTT. It is translated as CASSEFVIGTGPNTEAFF.

The gene calls are TRBV27 and TRBJ1-3; no reliable D call. The ends were cut back, 6 bases at V and 6 bases at J, with 21 bases in the middle. The germline V gene encodes CDR1 MNHEY and CDR2 SMNVEV (reference sequence). The CDR3 totals 16 residues. The CDR3 protein is CASSPRRREGLNTIYF. In DNA form, the CDR3 reads TGTGCCAGCAGCCCTCGACGGAGAGAAGGACTAAACACCATATATTTT.

The chain employs TRBV12-1 and TRBJ1-4; the D call TRBD1 from the table was never checked on the DNA. TRBV12-1 has pseudogene status. This CDR3 has 17 residues. In DNA, the CDR3 is TGTGCCAGCAGCCCCAGGGCCACCCCTGCAACTAATGAAAAACTGTTTTTT. Amino acids: CASSPRATPATNEKLFF.

With regard to this clone: Different DNA sequences within this sample yield the same CDR3. The chain couples TRBV18 to TRBJ1-4; D is unresolved. V was pared by 6 bases and J by 4 bases, with 9 bases between. The CDR3 totals 13 residues. Germline-derived CDR1 and CDR2 are KGHSH and LQKENI. The CDR3, as DNA: TGTGCCAGCTCTCCCGGGGTTAATGAAAAACTGTTTTTT. Translating gives CASSPGVNEKLFF.

The chain recombines TRBV18 with TRBJ2-4; 9 bases are a match to TRBD1. The ends lost 3 bases at V and 6 bases at J; junction bases unmatched: 6. CDR1 is KGHSH and CDR2 is LQKENI in the germline V gene. The CDR3 spans 15 residues. The CDR3 DNA reads as TGTGCCAGCTCACCTTGGACAGGGGCACTAAACATTCAGTACTTC. It encodes CASSPWTGALNIQYF.

The V call is TRBV6-6, the J call TRBJ1-1; perhaps TRBD1 as D (5 bases). Trimming cost V 2 bases and J 6 bases, with 10 bases left between them. This CDR3 has 13 residues. Germline V CDR1 and CDR2: MNHNY, SVGAGI (reference sequence). The CDR3 spells CASSYGGVAEAFF. CDR3 DNA: TGTGCCAGCAGTTACGGGGGGGTAGCTGAAGCTTTCTTT.

The chain uses TRBV7-9 and TRBJ2-7; 7 nucleotides align to TRBD2. The CDR3 extends over 15 amino acids. Unmatched junction bases numbered 10, after V lost 3 bases and J lost 5 bases. Germline V CDR1 and CDR2: SEHNR, FQNEAQ (reference sequence). The CDR3 DNA is TGTGCCAGCAGCTTCGGGGGGAGGGCCCGAAACGAGCAGTACTTC. Protein product: CASSFGGRARNEQYF.

J is TRBJ2-4 and V is TRBV11-2; 9 bases are a match to TRBD1. V dropped 4 bases and J dropped 4; count of bases not matched to a gene: 8. This CDR3 spans 16 amino acids. The germline V gene has CDR1 SGHAT and CDR2 FQNNGV. The CDR3 region is CASSSASGTGKNIQYF. CDR3 bases: TGTGCCAGCAGCTCTGCCTCCGGGACAGGGAAAAACATTCAGTACTTC. The complete variable domain, with remaining parts taken from reference TRBV11-2 and TRBJ2-4, reads EAGVAQSPRYKIIEKRQSVAFWCNPISGHATLYWYQQILGQGPKLLIQFQNNGVVDDSQLPKDRFSAERLKGVDSTLKIQPAKLEDSAVYLCASSSASGTGKNIQYFGAGTRLSVL.